Below are 2 T cell receptor beta chains sequenced from a single sample in a study of cytomegalovirus exposure and HLA in healthy donors (dated by TCRdb to 2016 to 2017). Library creation used the immunoSEQ multiplex PCR assay. For the multiplex PCR, a mixture combining 60 forward primers for TCR Vbeta segments and 13 reverse primers for TCR Jbeta segments was used. Entries here come from immuneACCESS through TCRdb and include only in-frame sequences with V and J called. Some clones fail to appear in such tables; in the studies checked, an unresolved V gene covers under half of the shortfall, and the cause of the remainder is unknown. This sample has 150,000 or so clones in its table, and about three quarters of those were observed once. Around 3.3% of the sample comes from the top ten. Source material: PBMCs. The origin of the receptors is a woman in her thirties or forties in good health and CMV-seronegative.

Note on this clone: A junction boundary mismatches the germline segment, possibly from a read error. V is TRBV5-1 and J is TRBJ1-1, with D possibly being TRBD1 (6 bases). This CDR3 comprises 15 residues. Germline V gene sequence: CDR1 SGHRS, CDR2 YFSETQ. CDR3 DNA: TGTGCCAGCAGCATATCAGACAGGATGAACACTGAAGCTTTCTTT. The encoded protein is CASSISDRMNTEAFF.

The chain recombines TRBV5-1 with TRBJ1-2; TRBD1 matches at 8 bases. The length of the CDR3 is 14 residues. Germline CDR1 and CDR2: SGHRS and YFSETQ. J gave up 4 bases and V 5 bases, and 7 bases lay outside the gene matches. CDR3: CASRTAGGSYGYTF. For the CDR3, the DNA is TGCGCCAGCAGAACCGCAGGGGGCTCCTATGGCTACACCTTC.